The 15 T cell receptor beta chains in this list originate from one sample, sequenced in a study of CDR3 diversity in severe acne. TCRdb passed the PCR reads through MiXCR, listing each CDR3 protein once. The sample comprises fewer than 90,000 distinct CDR3 sequences, roughly 49% of which are singletons, and roughly 10% rests with the top ten. Sequenced material: blood. These receptors were taken from a male donor with severe acne vulgaris.

This chain uses TRBV12-5 with TRBJ1-1; D gene unclear. Germline V gives CDR1 LGHNT, CDR2 FRNRAP. The CDR3 consists of 11 residues. CDR3 bases: TGTGCCACCGCATTCACCACTGAAGCTTTCTTT. The encoded protein is CATAFTTEAFF.

By sample fraction, this clonotype is medium-sized (0.01 to 0.1%). V and J are TRBV7-9 and TRBJ1-3; perhaps TRBD1 as D (6 bases). Germline V lookup: CDR1 SEHNR, CDR2 FQNEAQ (reference sequence). CDR3 length: 15 residues. V was clipped by 5 bases and J by 2 bases, with 13 bases between them. The CDR3 DNA reads TGTGCCAGCAGCATACAGGGAATAACTGGAAACACCATATATTTT. Translating gives CASSIQGITGNTIYF.

Notes on this clonotype: Compared with germline, one end of the junction differs, possibly owing to a read error. The V call is TRBV10-3, the J call TRBJ2-3, with 10 bases identical to TRBD1. The CDR3 is 16 residues long. Germline V gene sequence: CDR1 ENHRY, CDR2 SYGVKD. The CDR3, as DNA: TGTGCCATCAGTGATGCTGGACAGGGGGTTAGGGATACGCGGTATTTT. The encoded protein is CAISDAGQGVRDTRYF.

There are many counts of this clonotype. The chain joins TRBV20-1 to TRBJ2-7; D is possibly TRBD1 or TRBD2 (5 bases each). Germline lookup yields CDR1 DFQATT and CDR2 SNEGSKA (reference sequence). The CDR3 length is 15 residues. V lost 0 bases and J lost 7, with 19 bases in between. The DNA of the CDR3 is TGCAGTGCTAGAGATTACGGGACCGCATGGGAGGAGCAGTACTTC. Protein sequence: CSARDYGTAWEEQYF.

This clonotype appeared a single time. The genes are TRBV20-1 and TRBJ2-1; 9 nucleotides line up with TRBD2. The CDR3 runs to 14 residues. With V trimmed by 1 base and J by 9 bases, 7 bases remained unmatched. The germline V gene encodes CDR1 DFQATT and CDR2 SNEGSKA (reference sequence). The CDR3 sequence: CSARAPTSGIEQFF. Written as DNA, the CDR3 is TGCAGTGCTAGAGCTCCGACTAGCGGCATTGAGCAGTTCTTC.

This clonotype was seen only once. Because the CDR3 is missing its conserved closing phenylalanine or tryptophan, this is likely a read error. No DNA is shown, since the ends of the CDR3 on it are uncertain; the CDR3 is the one TCRdb lists. The chain combines TRBV28 with TRBJ2-1; the listed D gene, TRBD1, was not tested against the DNA. CDR1 is MDHEN and CDR2 is SYDVKM in the germline V gene. Both ends counted, the CDR3 spans 13 residues. The CDR3 here is CASLDGGPTMSSC.

This clonotype was detected a few times. Relative to the germline gene, one junction end is altered; a read error may explain this. The V call is TRBV10-3, the J call TRBJ1-4; TRBD1 matches at 7 bases. CDR1 ENHRY and CDR2 SYGVKD come from the germline V gene. The CDR3 runs to 14 residues. The CDR3 sequence is CASSGTAENEKLFF. The CDR3, as DNA: TGTGCCAGCAGTGGGACAGCGGAAAACGAAAAACTGTTTTTT.

This clonotype is deemed medium-sized. The V gene is TRBV20-1, the J gene TRBJ2-3; D unresolved. V was clipped by 6 bases and J by 0 bases, with 13 bases between them. CDR1 DFQATT and CDR2 SNEGSKA come from the germline V gene (reference sequence). This CDR3 is built from 14 residues. CDR3 residues: CSAARLGSTDTQYF. The CDR3 region has the DNA TGCAGTGCGGCTCGACTCGGTAGCACAGATACGCAGTATTTT.

As for this clonotype: One end of the junction varies from germline; a read error may be responsible. This chain joins TRBV19 and TRBJ1-1; D is unresolved. In germline, CDR1 is LNHDA, CDR2 SQIVND (reference sequence). The CDR3 covers 13 residues. CDR3 bases: TGTGCCAGTAGTATTTTTGAGAACACTGAAGCCTTCTTT. The encoded protein is CASSIFENTEAFF.

By frequency in the sample, this clonotype is medium-sized. This chain joins TRBV7-2 and TRBJ2-2, with 8 bases matching TRBD1. V shed 3 bases and J 1 base; nucleotides not matched to a gene: 4. Germline CDR1 is SGHTA and CDR2 is FQGNSA. The CDR3 spans 16 residues. CDR3 loop: CASSFRTGLNTGELFF. CDR3 DNA sequence: TGTGCCAGCAGCTTCCGGACAGGGTTGAACACCGGGGAGCTGTTTTTT.

V usage is TRBV9 and J usage is TRBJ1-4; D is uncertain. Deletions cut 0 bases from V and 3 bases from J, with 6 bases between. The CDR3 extends over 14 amino acids. The germline V gene encodes CDR1 SGDLS and CDR2 YYNGEE. The CDR3 here is CASSVGQPNEKLFF. CDR3 bases: TGTGCCAGCAGCGTAGGTCAACCTAATGAAAAACTGTTTTTT.

This clonotype was recorded at least ten times. CDR3 sequence (DNA): TGCAGTGCTAGACAGGGGGAAAGGCTAGGCTACACCTTC. Translated, it gives CSARQGERLGYTF. The V gene is TRBV20-1, the J gene TRBJ1-2; 7 positions match TRBD1. The germline CDR1 and CDR2 sequences are DFQATT and SNEGSKA (reference sequence). This CDR3 region has 13 residues. V dropped 2 bases and J dropped 8; count of bases not matched to a gene: 8.

This clonotype was seen once. The V call is TRBV29-1, the J call TRBJ1-1, with unresolved D. Germline CDR1 reads SQVTM; CDR2 reads ANQGSEA. The CDR3 is 13 residues long. Trimming took 6 bases from V and 5 from J, leaving 16 bases between them. Written as DNA, the CDR3 is TGCAGCGTACGCACTAATCGGGGAACTGAAGCTTTCTTT. Its translation is CSVRTNRGTEAFF.

This clonotype appeared many times. This chain connects TRBV30 to TRBJ2-2; TRBD1 might be the D (5 bases). V dropped 0 bases and J dropped 5 bases, with 7 bases sitting between them. Per germline, CDR1 GTSNPN and CDR2 SVGIG (reference sequence). The CDR3 contains 13 residues. CDR3 nucleotide sequence: TGTGCCTGGAGTGTTAGGGGTACCGGGGAGCTGTTTTTT. It specifies CAWSVRGTGELFF.

This clonotype was observed many times. CDR3 protein: CASRFAPGLAGALQETQYF. CDR3 DNA sequence: TGTGCCAGCAGGTTCGCTCCGGGACTAGCGGGAGCCCTACAAGAGACCCAGTACTTC. This sequence joins TRBV7-8 and TRBJ2-5, with 14 nucleotides matching TRBD2. V lost 6 bases and J lost 2; bases outside the gene matches: 14. The CDR3 is 19 residues long. Germline V gene data show CDR1 as SGHVS and CDR2 as FQNEAQ. Supplemented by reference TRBV7-8 and TRBJ2-5, the full variable domain reads GAGVSQSPRYKVAKRGQDVALRCDPISGHVSLFWYQQALGQGPEFLTYFQNEAQLDKSGLPSDRFFAERPEGSVSTLKIQRTQQEDSAVYLCASRFAPGLAGALQETQYFGPGTRLLVL.